The rows below give T cell receptor beta chains drawn from one sample of a study of control samples from healthy donors and cancer patients. The repertoire was sequenced with immunoSEQ multiplex PCR; TCRdb's copy has only in-frame clones and lacks some. The repertoire consists of approximately 150,000 clones, with 90% to 95% occurring once and the leading ten covering about 1.5%. The sample taken for sequencing was blood. Receptors were obtained from a woman aged 18-29 years in good health. CDR3s include the opening cysteine and the closing phenylalanine or tryptophan. Fields, in order: J gene, V gene, CDR3 protein.

>TRBJ1-1|TRBV7-2
CASSSSMRTEAFF
>TRBJ1-1|TRBV9
CASSVEGNTEAFF
>TRBJ1-3|TRBV27
CASSLFHREGNTIYF
>TRBJ2-7|TRBV7-2
CASSSLGTGKDF
>TRBJ2-7|TRBV4-2
CASSQQNQFYEQYF
>TRBJ1-3|TRBV7-2
CASSLVQSSGNTIYF
>TRBJ2-7|TRBV12-5
CASALIQGAHNEQYF
>TRBJ1-2|TRBV4-1
CASSQVARKGGYTF
>TRBJ1-5|TRBV6-5
CASSRTGIQPQHF
>TRBJ2-1|TRBV18
CASAPRTSGGAGEQFF
>TRBJ2-7|TRBV4-1
CASSQVDRTNYEQYF
>TRBJ1-2|TRBV4-1
CASSQVNPGHPLDGYTF
>TRBJ2-7|TRBV28
CASRLSGSYEQYF
>TRBJ1-3|TRBV7-6
CASSSQVLSGNTIYF
>TRBJ1-2|TRBV29-1
CSVGDTGLGTF
>TRBJ2-7|TRBV28
CASSLVPSGTRYEQYF
>TRBJ2-1|TRBV5-1
CASSEYNEQFF
>TRBJ1-2|TRBV18
CASSPETGKDGYTF
>TRBJ1-1|TRBV5-1
CASSSGTGGPDTEAFF
>TRBJ2-7|TRBV7-9
CASSGGSLAGAYEQYF
>TRBJ1-3|TRBV6-4
CASSEDSSGNTIYF
>TRBJ1-1|TRBV28
CASSLSGQNTEAFF
>TRBJ2-3|TRBV6-2/TRBV6-3
CASSKSSGGTDTQYF
>TRBJ2-5|TRBV7-2
CASSLGWASQETQYF
>TRBJ2-3|TRBV5-6
CASSPNPHTDTQYF
>TRBJ1-4|TRBV7-8
CASSLAGTNEKLFF
>TRBJ2-5|TRBV4-2
CASSIYTGTGGETQYF
>TRBJ2-1|TRBV4-3
CASSQPHGIPPYNEQFF
>TRBJ1-3|TRBV6-1
CASSEGGYSGNTIYF
>TRBJ2-5|TRBV6-5
CASGSRTGRRETQYF
>TRBJ1-1|TRBV19
CASSIRTGPEAFF
>TRBJ1-6|TRBV9
CASSETGGRDSPLHF
>TRBJ1-2|TRBV15
CATSATGGEFYGYTF
>TRBJ2-3|TRBV4-2
CASSQVGGQLTDTQYF
>TRBJ1-4|TRBV10-1
CASSDRDRGEKLFF
>TRBJ2-7|TRBV7-2
CASSLGQDGIYEQYF
>TRBJ2-2|TRBV6-4
CASSPTFGTGVGELFF
>TRBJ1-3|TRBV28
CASSLGDHSGNTIYF
>TRBJ2-5|TRBV11-3
CASSFPDGETQYF
>TRBJ2-2|TRBV5-1
CASSRLAGGPNTGELFF
>TRBJ1-2|TRBV10-2
CATRTGTESNYGYTF
>TRBJ1-5|TRBV7-2
CASSLQGIQPQHF
>TRBJ2-1|TRBV27
CASSWGGDNEQFF
>TRBJ2-4|TRBV7-2
CASSFLPQGVGVKNIQYF
>TRBJ2-2|TRBV5-5
CASRLYATGGTGELFF
>TRBJ1-1|TRBV7-2
CASSPEWATEAFF
>TRBJ2-4|TRBV19
CASSIGYGGRVAKNIQYF
>TRBJ1-5|TRBV6-2/TRBV6-3
CASSYGANHQPQHF
>TRBJ2-7|TRBV27
CASTNAGEAYEQYF
>TRBJ2-3|TRBV28
CASSLPGPGTTDTQYF
>TRBJ1-4|TRBV10-2
CASSEMRGEKLFF
>TRBJ2-3|TRBV15
CATSRAEQARTDTQYF
>TRBJ2-3|TRBV2
CASTPYEGSTDTQYF
>TRBJ1-3|TRBV6-1
CASSGRTGVLSGNTIYF
>TRBJ1-1|TRBV12-3/TRBV12-4
CASSSLVGTEAFF